Described below is a single TCR beta chain sequence and its context. Some clones are missing from TCRdb's copy, which holds only in-frame ones; the method was immunoSEQ multiplex PCR. The repertoire holds 140,000 to 150,000 clones, with roughly 81% as singletons. This record comes from a study of blood T cell repertoires in COVID-19. Trimming stripped 3 bases from V and 4 bases from J, with 12 bases between. The germline V gene encodes CDR1 MNHEY and CDR2 SMNVEV (reference sequence). This CDR3 contains 14 residues. The gene calls are TRBV27 and TRBJ1-1, with D possibly being TRBD1 (6 bases). Source material: peripheral blood. This TCR was sampled from a human donor with acute or convalescent COVID-19. The donor label of this sample is uncertain. DNA for the CDR3: TGTGCCAGCAGTTTGTTGGGGGCGGTCACTGAAGCTTTCTTT. Its protein is CASSLLGAVTEAFF.